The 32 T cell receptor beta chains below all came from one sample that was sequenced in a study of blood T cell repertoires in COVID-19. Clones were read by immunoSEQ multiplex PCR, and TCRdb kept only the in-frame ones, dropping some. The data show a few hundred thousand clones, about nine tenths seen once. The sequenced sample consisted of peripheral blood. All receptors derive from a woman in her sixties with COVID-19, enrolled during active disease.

CDR3 loop: CASSQGGGAGNEQFF. Written as DNA, the CDR3 is TGTGCCAGCAGCCAAGGCGGGGGGGCAGGAAATGAGCAGTTCTTC. The chain combines TRBV4-2 with TRBJ2-1; 9 bases map to TRBD2. CDR3 length: 15 amino acids. Germline CDR1 and CDR2: LGHNA and YNFKEQ. V shed 1 base, J shed 7 bases, and the junction held 5 bases outside the gene matches.

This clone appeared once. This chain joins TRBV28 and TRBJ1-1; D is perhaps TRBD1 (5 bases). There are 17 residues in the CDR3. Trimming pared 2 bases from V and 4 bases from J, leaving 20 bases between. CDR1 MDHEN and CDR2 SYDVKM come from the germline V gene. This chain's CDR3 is CASSLTRRVGGVTEAFF. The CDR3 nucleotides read TGTGCCAGCAGTTTAACGCGGCGAGTTGGAGGGGTCACTGAAGCTTTCTTT.

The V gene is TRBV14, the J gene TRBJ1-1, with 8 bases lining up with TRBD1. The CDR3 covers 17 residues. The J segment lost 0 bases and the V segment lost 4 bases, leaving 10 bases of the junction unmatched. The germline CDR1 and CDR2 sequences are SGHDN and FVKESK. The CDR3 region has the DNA TGTGCCAGCAGCCTCCAGAGGACAGGGTGGATGAACACTGAAGCTTTCTTT. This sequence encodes CASSLQRTGWMNTEAFF.

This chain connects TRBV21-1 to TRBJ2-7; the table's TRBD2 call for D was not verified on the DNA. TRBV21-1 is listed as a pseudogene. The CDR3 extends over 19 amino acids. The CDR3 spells CASSKSGGWIAGRRQEQYF. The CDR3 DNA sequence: TGTGCCAGCAGCAAAAGTGGGGGGTGGATAGCGGGGAGAAGGCAGGAGCAGTACTTC.

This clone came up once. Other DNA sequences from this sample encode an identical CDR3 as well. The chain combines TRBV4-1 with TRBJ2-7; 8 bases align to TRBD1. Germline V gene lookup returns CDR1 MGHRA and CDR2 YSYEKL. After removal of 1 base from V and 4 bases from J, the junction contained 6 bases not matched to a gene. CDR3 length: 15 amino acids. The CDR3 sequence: CASSQGPGGVYEQYF. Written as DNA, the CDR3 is TGCGCCAGCAGCCAAGGTCCAGGGGGCGTGTACGAGCAGTACTTC.

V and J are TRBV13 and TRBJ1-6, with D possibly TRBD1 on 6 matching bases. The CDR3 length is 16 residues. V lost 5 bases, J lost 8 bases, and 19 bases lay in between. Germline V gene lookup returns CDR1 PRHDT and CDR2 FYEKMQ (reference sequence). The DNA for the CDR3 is TGTGCCAGCAGCCTTACAGAACTAGGGGGGGATTCACCCCTCCACTTT. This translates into CASSLTELGGDSPLHF. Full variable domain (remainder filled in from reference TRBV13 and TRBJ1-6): AAGVIQSPRHLIKEKRETATLKCYPIPRHDTVYWYQQGPGQDPQFLISFYEKMQSDKGSIPDRFSAQQFSDYHSELNMSSLELGDSALYFCASSLTELGGDSPLHFGNGTRLTVT.

The CDR3 is CASSSPSNLGTGGRVTDTQYF. CDR3 in DNA: TGTGCCAGCAGTTCACCTTCAAACCTAGGGACAGGGGGACGTGTCACAGATACGCAGTATTTT. The V gene is TRBV28, the J gene TRBJ2-3; 11 nucleotides match TRBD1. Germline V gene sequence: CDR1 MDHEN, CDR2 SYDVKM. The junction had 20 bases not matched to a gene; V was cut back by 4 bases and J by 2 bases. The CDR3 totals 21 residues.

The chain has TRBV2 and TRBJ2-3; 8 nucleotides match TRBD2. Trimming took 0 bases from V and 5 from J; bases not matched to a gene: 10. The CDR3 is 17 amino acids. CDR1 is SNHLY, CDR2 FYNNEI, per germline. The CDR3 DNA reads TGTGCCAGCAGTGAAGCTGTCCTAGCGGGTGGGATAGATACGCAGTATTTT. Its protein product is CASSEAVLAGGIDTQYF. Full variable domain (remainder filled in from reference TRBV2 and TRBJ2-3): EPEVTQTPSHQVTQMGQEVILRCVPISNHLYFYWYRQILGQKVEFLVSFYNNEISEKSEIFDDQFSVERPDGSNFTLKIRSTKLEDSAMYFCASSEAVLAGGIDTQYFGPGTRLTVL.

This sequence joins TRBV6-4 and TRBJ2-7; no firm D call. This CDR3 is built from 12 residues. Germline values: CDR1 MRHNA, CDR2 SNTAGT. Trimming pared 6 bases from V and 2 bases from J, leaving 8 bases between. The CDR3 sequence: CASRQSPYEQYF. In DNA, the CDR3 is TGTGCCAGCAGACAGAGTCCCTACGAGCAGTACTTC.

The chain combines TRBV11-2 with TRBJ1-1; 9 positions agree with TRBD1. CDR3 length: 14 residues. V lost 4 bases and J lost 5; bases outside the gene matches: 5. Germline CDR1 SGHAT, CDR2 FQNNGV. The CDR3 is CASSSGTGWTEAFF. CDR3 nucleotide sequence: TGTGCCAGCAGCTCCGGGACAGGGTGGACTGAAGCTTTCTTT.

CDR3 sequence: CASSLSSTNEKLFF. Here the CDR3 DNA reads TGTGCCAGCAGCTTAAGCTCAACTAATGAAAAACTGTTTTTT. The chain is built from TRBV11-2 and TRBJ1-4; D not resolved. Germline CDR1 reads SGHAT; CDR2 reads FQNNGV. CDR3 length equals 14 residues. The V end was cut by 2 bases, the J end by 0 bases, with 4 bases between.

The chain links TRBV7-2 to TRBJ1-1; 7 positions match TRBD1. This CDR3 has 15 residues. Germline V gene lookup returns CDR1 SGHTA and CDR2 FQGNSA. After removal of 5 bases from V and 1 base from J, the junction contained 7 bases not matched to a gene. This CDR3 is CASSVNRGGNTEAFF. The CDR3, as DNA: TGTGCCAGCAGCGTGAACAGGGGTGGGAACACTGAAGCTTTCTTT. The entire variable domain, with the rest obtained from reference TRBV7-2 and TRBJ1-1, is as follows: GAGVSQSPSNKVTEKGKDVELRCDPISGHTALYWYRQSLGQGLEFLIYFQGNSAPDKSGLPSDRFSAERTGGSVSTLTIQRTQQEDSAVYLCASSVNRGGNTEAFFGQGTRLTVV.

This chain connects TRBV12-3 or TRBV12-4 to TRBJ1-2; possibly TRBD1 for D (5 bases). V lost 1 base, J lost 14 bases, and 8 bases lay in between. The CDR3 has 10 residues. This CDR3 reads CASSLVTVTF. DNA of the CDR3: TGTGCCAGCAGTTTAGTGACAGTTACCTTC.

The CDR3 spells CASRPGWAQDTQYF. CDR3 nucleotides: TGTGCCAGCAGACCCGGCTGGGCGCAGGATACGCAGTATTTT. The rearrangement links TRBV6-5 to TRBJ2-3; D unclear. Trimming shortened V by 6 bases and J by 6 bases, and 16 bases separated the two germline ends. The germline gives CDR1 MNHEY, CDR2 SVGAGI. CDR3 length: 14 amino acids.

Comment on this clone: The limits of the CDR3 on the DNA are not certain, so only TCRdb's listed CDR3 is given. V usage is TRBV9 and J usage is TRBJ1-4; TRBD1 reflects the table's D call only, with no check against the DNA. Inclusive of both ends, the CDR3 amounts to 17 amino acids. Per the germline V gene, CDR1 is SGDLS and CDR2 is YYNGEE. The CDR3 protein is CASSLGARASVREKLFF.

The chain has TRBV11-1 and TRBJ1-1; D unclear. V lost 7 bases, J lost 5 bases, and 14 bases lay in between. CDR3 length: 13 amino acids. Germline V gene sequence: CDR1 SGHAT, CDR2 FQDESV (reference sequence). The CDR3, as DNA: TGTGCCAGCACCATGACGTCGGGGACTGAAGCTTTCTTT. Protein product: CASTMTSGTEAFF.

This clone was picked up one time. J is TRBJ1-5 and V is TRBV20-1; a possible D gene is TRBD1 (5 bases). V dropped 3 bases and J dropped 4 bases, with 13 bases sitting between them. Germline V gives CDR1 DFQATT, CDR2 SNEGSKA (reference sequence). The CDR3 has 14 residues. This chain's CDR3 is CSASPGAGNQPQHF. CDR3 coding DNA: TGCAGTGCTAGTCCCGGGGCGGGAAATCAGCCCCAGCATTTT.

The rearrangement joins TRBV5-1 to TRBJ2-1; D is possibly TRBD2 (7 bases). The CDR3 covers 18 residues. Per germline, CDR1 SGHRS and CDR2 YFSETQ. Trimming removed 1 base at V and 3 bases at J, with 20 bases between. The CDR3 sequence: CASSLTPTGSGGYNEQFF. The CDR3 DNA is TGCGCCAGCAGCTTGACCCCGACAGGCTCGGGGGGCTACAATGAGCAGTTCTTC.

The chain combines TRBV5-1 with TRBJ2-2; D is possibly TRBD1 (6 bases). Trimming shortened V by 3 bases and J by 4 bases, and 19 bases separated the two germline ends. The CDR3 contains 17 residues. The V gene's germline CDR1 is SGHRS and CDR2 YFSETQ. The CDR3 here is CASSWMGQGTFTGELFF. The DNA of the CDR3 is TGCGCCAGCAGCTGGATGGGGCAGGGGACCTTCACCGGGGAGCTGTTTTTT.

CDR3 residues: CASSLAGTGVETQYF. The CDR3 nucleotides are TGTGCCAGCAGTCTGGCCGGGACAGGTGTGGAGACCCAGTACTTC. This chain uses TRBV27 with TRBJ2-5; 8 bases are a match to TRBD1. The CDR3 is 15 amino acids. V lost 5 bases to trimming and J lost 5 bases; unmatched junction nucleotides: 10. Germline CDR1 is MNHEY and CDR2 is SMNVEV (reference sequence).

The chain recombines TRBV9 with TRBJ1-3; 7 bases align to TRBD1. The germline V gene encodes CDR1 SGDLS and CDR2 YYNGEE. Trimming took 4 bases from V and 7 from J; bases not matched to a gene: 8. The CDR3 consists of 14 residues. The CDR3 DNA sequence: TGTGCCAGCAGCTCGACAGGGAGTTTGAACACCATATATTTT. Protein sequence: CASSSTGSLNTIYF.

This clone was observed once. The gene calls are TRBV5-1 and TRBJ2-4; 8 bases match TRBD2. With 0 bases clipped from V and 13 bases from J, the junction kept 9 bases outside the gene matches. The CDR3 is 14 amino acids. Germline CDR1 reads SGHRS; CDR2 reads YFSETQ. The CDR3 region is CASSLDWVGGAQYF. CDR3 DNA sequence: TGCGCCAGCAGCTTGGACTGGGTCGGGGGGGCCCAGTACTTC.

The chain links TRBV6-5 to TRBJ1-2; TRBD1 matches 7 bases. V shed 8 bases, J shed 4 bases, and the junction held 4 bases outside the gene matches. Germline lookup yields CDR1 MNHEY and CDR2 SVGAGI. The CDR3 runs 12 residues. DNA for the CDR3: TGTGCCAGCCTGGACAGGAGCTATGGCTACACCTTC. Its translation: CASLDRSYGYTF.

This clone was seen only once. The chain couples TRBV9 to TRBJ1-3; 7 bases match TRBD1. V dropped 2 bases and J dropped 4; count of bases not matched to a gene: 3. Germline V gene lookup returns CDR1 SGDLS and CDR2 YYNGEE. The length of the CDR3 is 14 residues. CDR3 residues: CASSVRGQGNTIYF. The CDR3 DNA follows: TGTGCCAGCAGCGTGCGGGGACAGGGAAACACCATATATTTT.

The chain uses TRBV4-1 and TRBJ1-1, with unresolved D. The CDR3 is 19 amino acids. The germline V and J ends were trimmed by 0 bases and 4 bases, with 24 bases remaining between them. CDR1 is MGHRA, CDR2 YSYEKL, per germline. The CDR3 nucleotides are TGCGCCAGCAGCCAAGACTCTTTCCACGGTGGCGGGAGGGTCACTGAAGCTTTCTTT. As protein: CASSQDSFHGGGRVTEAFF.

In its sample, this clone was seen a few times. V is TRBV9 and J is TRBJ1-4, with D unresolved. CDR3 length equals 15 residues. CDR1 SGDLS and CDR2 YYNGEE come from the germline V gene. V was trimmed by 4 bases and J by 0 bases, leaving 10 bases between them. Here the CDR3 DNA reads TGTGCCAGCAGCCCCTATGAGACAACTAATGAAAAACTGTTTTTT. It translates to CASSPYETTNEKLFF.

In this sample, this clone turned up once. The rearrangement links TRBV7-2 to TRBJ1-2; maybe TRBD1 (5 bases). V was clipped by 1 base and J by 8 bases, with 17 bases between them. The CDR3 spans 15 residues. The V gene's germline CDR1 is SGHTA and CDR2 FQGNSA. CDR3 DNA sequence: TGTGCCAGCAGCTTAGATCATGGGGGGTCGGGAGGCTACACCTTC. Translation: CASSLDHGGSGGYTF.

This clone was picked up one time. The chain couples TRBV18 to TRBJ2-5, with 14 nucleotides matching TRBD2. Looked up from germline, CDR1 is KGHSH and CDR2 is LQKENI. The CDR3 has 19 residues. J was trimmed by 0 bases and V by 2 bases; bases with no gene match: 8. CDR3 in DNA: TGTGCCAGCTCACCAACCCCCGGGACTAGCGGGAGATACCAAGAGACCCAGTACTTC. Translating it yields CASSPTPGTSGRYQETQYF.

CDR3: CASSFPLWNYGYTF. The CDR3 region has the DNA TGTGCCAGCAGCTTCCCCCTATGGAACTATGGCTACACCTTC. The chain couples TRBV5-8 to TRBJ1-2; D unclear. The germline CDR1 and CDR2 sequences are SGHTS and YDEGEE. Trimming took off 2 bases at V and 2 bases at J, with 10 bases between the two ends. The CDR3 contains 14 residues.

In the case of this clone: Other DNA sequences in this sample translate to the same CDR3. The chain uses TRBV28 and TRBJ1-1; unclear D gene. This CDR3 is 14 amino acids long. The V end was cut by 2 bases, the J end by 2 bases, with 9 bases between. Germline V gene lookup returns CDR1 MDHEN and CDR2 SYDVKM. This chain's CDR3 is CASSLIQSNTEAFF. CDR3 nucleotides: TGTGCCAGCAGTTTAATCCAGTCTAACACTGAAGCTTTCTTT.

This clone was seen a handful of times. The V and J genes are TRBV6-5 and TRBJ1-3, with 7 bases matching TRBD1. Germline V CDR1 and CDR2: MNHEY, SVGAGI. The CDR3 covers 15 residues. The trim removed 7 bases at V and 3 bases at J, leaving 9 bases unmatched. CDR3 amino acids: CASTAGGYFGNTIYF. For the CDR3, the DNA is TGTGCCAGCACGGCAGGGGGGTATTTTGGAAACACCATATATTTT.

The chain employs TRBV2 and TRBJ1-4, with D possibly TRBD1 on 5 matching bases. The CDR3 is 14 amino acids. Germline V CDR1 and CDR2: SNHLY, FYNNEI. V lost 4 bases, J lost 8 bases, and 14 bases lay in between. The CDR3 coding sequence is TGTGCCAGCAGTGTGAGGGCAGGGAGGGAAAAACTGTTTTTT. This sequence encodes CASSVRAGREKLFF.